The 24 T cell receptor beta chains reported below all come from one sample, sequenced in a study of T cells in Graves' hyperthyroidism and ophthalmopathy. TCR beta CDR3 sequences were amplified from RNA transcripts. First-round RT-PCR with HTBI primers amplified the TCR CDR3 region. TCRdb used MiXCR to reprocess the multiplex PCR reads, holding one entry per CDR3 protein. The table has about 47,000 distinct CDR3 sequences, roughly half seen once. The sequenced material came from peripheral blood or thyroid tissue (not recorded which). These receptors came from a man aged 18 to 29 with Graves' hyperthyroidism.

This clonotype has a count of ten or more. The chain has TRBV18 and TRBJ1-2, with D maybe TRBD1 (6 bases). The V and J ends lost 6 bases and 4 bases respectively, with 18 bases between them. CDR3 length equals 15 residues. Germline V gene lookup returns CDR1 KGHSH and CDR2 LQKENI. CDR3: CASSPDRTGGYGYTF. For the CDR3, the DNA is TGTGCCAGCTCGCCCGACAGGACTGGTGGCTATGGCTACACCTTC. The complete variable domain, with remaining parts taken from reference TRBV18 and TRBJ1-2, reads NAGVMQNPRHLVRRRGQEARLRCSPMKGHSHVYWYRQLPEEGLKFMVYLQKENIIDESGMPKERFSAEFPKEGPSILRIQQVVRGDSAAYFCASSPDRTGGYGYTFGSGTRLTVV.

Note on this clonotype: Because it lacks the conserved phenylalanine or tryptophan at the end, this CDR3 is likely a read error. The chain is built from TRBV7-2 and TRBJ1-6; D might be TRBD1 (5 bases). Per germline, CDR1 SGHTA and CDR2 FQGNSA. This CDR3 region has 15 residues. The CDR3 protein is CASSPSGSCNSPLHL. The CDR3 nucleotides read TGTGCCAGCAGCCCCTCAGGGTCCTGTAATTCACCCCTCCACCTT.

V and J are TRBV15 and TRBJ2-1; 8 positions agree with TRBD2. Looked up from germline, CDR1 is LNHNV and CDR2 is YYDKDF (reference sequence). Trimming cost V 8 bases and J 0 bases; bases outside gene matches: 12. The CDR3 is 17 residues long. In DNA form, the CDR3 reads TGTGCCACCCAGGGCGGGGGGCCATTCCGCTCCTACAATGAGCAGTTCTTC. Its protein product is CATQGGGPFRSYNEQFF.

The V and J genes are TRBV29-1 and TRBJ1-5; D unresolved. There are 14 residues in the CDR3. The germline V gene has CDR1 SQVTM and CDR2 ANQGSEA. Trimming stripped 4 bases from V and 0 bases from J, with 10 bases between. The DNA of the CDR3 is TGCAGCGTTGGAGGGAGTTCTAGCAATCAGCCCCAGCATTTT. This encodes CSVGGSSSNQPQHF.

This chain connects TRBV7-9 to TRBJ1-2; TRBD1 aligns across 9 bases. With 6 bases clipped from V and 8 bases from J, the junction kept 7 bases outside the gene matches. The CDR3 extends over 13 amino acids. Germline CDR1 reads SEHNR; CDR2 reads FQNEAQ (reference sequence). The CDR3 DNA is TGTGCCAGCAGTCAAACAGGGGGCTTCGGCTACACCTTC. It translates to CASSQTGGFGYTF.

This clonotype was seen at least ten times. The chain employs TRBV7-6 and TRBJ2-7; D not resolved. The CDR3 length is 16 residues. Germline V gene sequence: CDR1 SGHVS, CDR2 FNYEAQ. Trimming cost V 1 base and J 5 bases, with 18 bases left between them. The chain's CDR3 is CASSLGSAVFRNEQYF. The CDR3 nucleotides read TGTGCCAGCAGCTTAGGATCTGCGGTTTTCAGGAACGAGCAGTACTTC.

With regard to this clonotype: At one of its ends the junction is not consistent with the germline gene, which may arise from a read error. For the CDR3, the DNA is TGTGCCATCAGTGAACGGCAGGGGGAGGCCGAGCAGTACTTC. Translated, it gives CAISERQGEAEQYF. The genes are TRBV2 and TRBJ2-7, with a tentative D call TRBD1 (7 bases). This CDR3 is 14 amino acids long. Germline V lookup: CDR1 SNHLY, CDR2 FYNNEI.

This clonotype was recorded at least ten times. The CDR3, as DNA: TGTGCCAGCAGGGGAGACAGGCTAAACACCGGGGAGCTGTTTTTT. It is translated as CASRGDRLNTGELFF. The chain uses TRBV12-3 or TRBV12-4 and TRBJ2-2; D possibly corresponds to TRBD1 (6 bases). This CDR3 has 15 residues. V lost 6 bases and J 2 bases, leaving 13 bases between the germline ends.

This clonotype turned up a few times. It may be a read error: a sequence one base away is much more abundant. The V and J genes are TRBV15 and TRBJ1-4; D remains ambiguous. The CDR3 covers 14 residues. Looked up from germline, CDR1 is LNHNV and CDR2 is YYDKDF (reference sequence). CDR3 DNA sequence: TGTGCCGCCAGCAAAGGCAGAATTAATGAAAAACTGTTTTTT. Translated, it gives CAASKGRINEKLFF.

In DNA form, the CDR3 reads TGCGGCGGAAACAGGGGGAGGATGCCTGAAGCTTTCTTT. Translation gives CGGNRGRMPEAFF. The V call is TRBV29-1, the J call TRBJ1-1; 8 nucleotides align to TRBD1. This CDR3 spans 13 amino acids. Germline loops: CDR1 SQVTM, CDR2 ANQGSEA.

There are many counts of this clonotype. V is TRBV6-2 or TRBV6-3 and J is TRBJ2-7; D unresolved. The CDR3 has 14 amino acids. V lost 2 bases, J lost 2 bases, and 10 bases lay in between. CDR1 is MNHEY, CDR2 SVGEGT, per germline. This CDR3 is CASSYTPPAYEQYF. The CDR3 DNA is TGTGCCAGCAGTTACACCCCTCCAGCCTACGAGCAGTACTTC.

This clonotype has more than one count but fewer than ten. This chain joins TRBV4-3 and TRBJ2-3; possibly TRBD1 for D (5 bases). CDR3 size: 18 residues. V gave up 0 bases and J gave up 6 bases, with 22 bases separating them. Germline CDR1 LGHNA, CDR2 YSLEER. CDR3 bases: TGCGCCAGCAGCCAAGAATCTACTCAGCGTTGGGGCCTGGATACGCAGTATTTT. Its protein product is CASSQESTQRWGLDTQYF.

The rearrangement joins TRBV7-2 to TRBJ2-6; 12 positions agree with TRBD1. The V segment lost 3 bases and the J segment 0 bases; nucleotides outside the gene matches: 9. Germline lookup yields CDR1 SGHTA and CDR2 FQGNSA. This CDR3 has 20 residues. Here the CDR3 DNA reads TGTGCCAGCAGCTTCCGGGACAGGGGGCCAAGCTACTCTGGGGCCAACGTCCTGACTTTC. Protein product: CASSFRDRGPSYSGANVLTF.

Only a few counts were recorded for this clonotype. The rearrangement links TRBV7-8 to TRBJ2-6; D is perhaps TRBD1 (6 bases). Germline V gene data show CDR1 as SGHVS and CDR2 as FQNEAQ. V was trimmed by 1 base and J by 2 bases, leaving 6 bases between them. This CDR3 region has 15 residues. For the CDR3, the DNA is TGTGCCAGCAGCTTAGGGGGGCCTGGGGCCAACGTCCTGACTTTC. Protein sequence: CASSLGGPGANVLTF.

This clonotype has just one count. The chain couples TRBV29-1 to TRBJ1-2, with D perhaps TRBD1 (5 bases). V shed 4 bases and J shed 4 bases, with 13 bases lying between them. Germline V CDR1 and CDR2: SQVTM, ANQGSEA. The CDR3 covers 13 residues. The CDR3 bases are TGCAGCGTTGTCGGGGGTTTCGGCTATGGCTACACCTTC. Amino acids: CSVVGGFGYGYTF.

With respect to this clonotype: The junction departs from germline at one end; a sequencing error may be responsible. V gene TRBV9 combines with J gene TRBJ1-2; 9 bases match TRBD1. The CDR3 runs 14 residues. CDR1 is SGDLS and CDR2 is YYNGEE in the germline V gene. CDR3 DNA: TGTGCCAGCAGCTTTACAGGGGGCATATATGGCTGCACCTTC. It translates to CASSFTGGIYGCTF. The full variable domain, rest sourced from reference TRBV9 and TRBJ1-2, is DSGVTQTPKHLITATGQRVTLRCSPRSGDLSVYWYQQSLDQGLQFLIQYYNGEERAKGNILERFSAQQFPDLHSELNLSSLELGDSALYFCASSFTGGIYGCTFGSGTRLTVV.

V usage is TRBV7-3 and J usage is TRBJ2-7; D gene uncertain. The CDR3 has 12 amino acids. Trimming shortened V by 8 bases and J by 0 bases, and 8 bases separated the two germline ends. Germline V gene sequence: CDR1 SGHTA, CDR2 FQGTGA. CDR3 sequence (DNA): TGTGCCAGCGTCAGGAGCTCCTACGAGCAGTACTTC. Protein product: CASVRSSYEQYF.

This clonotype was found many times. The chain joins TRBV14 to TRBJ1-1, with TRBD1 as a possible D gene (6 bases). The CDR3 spans 14 residues. Deletions cut 2 bases from V and 5 bases from J, with 12 bases between. Germline CDR1 and CDR2: SGHDN and FVKESK. The CDR3 loop reads CASSQMTGITEAFF. In DNA form, the CDR3 reads TGTGCCAGCAGCCAAATGACAGGTATAACTGAAGCTTTCTTT. The full variable domain, with the rest looked up from reference TRBV14 and TRBJ1-1, is EAGVTQFPSHSVIEKGQTVTLRCDPISGHDNLYWYRRVMGKEIKFLLHFVKESKQDESGMPNNRFLAERTGGTYSTLKVQPAELEDSGVYFCASSQMTGITEAFFGQGTRLTVV.

CDR3 region: CASSPGPIEAFF. As DNA, the CDR3 is TGTGCCAGCTCACCAGGGCCCATTGAAGCTTTCTTT. J is TRBJ1-1 and V is TRBV9, with a possible D match to TRBD1 (5 bases). Germline CDR1 SGDLS, CDR2 YYNGEE. This CDR3 contains 12 residues. Trimming took off 7 bases at V and 7 bases at J, with 14 bases between the two ends.

This clonotype appeared many times. This chain links TRBV5-6 with TRBJ1-2; no firm D call. V lost 0 bases and J 2 bases, leaving 11 bases between the germline ends. The CDR3 extends over 15 amino acids. CDR1 and CDR2 (germline): SGHDT, YYEEEE. This CDR3 reads CASSLDLLSNYGYTF. The CDR3 nucleotides are TGTGCCAGCAGCTTGGATCTCCTTTCAAACTATGGCTACACCTTC. Drawing the rest from reference TRBV5-6 and TRBJ1-2, the complete variable domain is DAGVTQSPTHLIKTRGQQVTLRCSPKSGHDTVSWYQQALGQGPQFIFQYYEEEERQRGNFPDRFSGHQFPNYSSELNVNALLLGDSALYLCASSLDLLSNYGYTFGSGTRLTVV.

This clonotype showed up many times. The chain is built from TRBV4-3 and TRBJ2-3; 11 bases match TRBD2. Trimming took 2 bases from V and 5 from J; bases not matched to a gene: 6. Germline V gene data show CDR1 as LGHNA and CDR2 as YSLEER. This CDR3 is 16 amino acids long. The CDR3: CASSQTLAGGIDTQYF. The CDR3 bases are TGCGCCAGCAGCCAAACGCTAGCGGGAGGAATAGATACGCAGTATTTT.

This sequence joins TRBV16 and TRBJ1-3; D not resolved. V was shortened by 0 bases and J by 7 bases, with 7 bases between the two germline ends. The germline V gene encodes CDR1 KGHSY and CDR2 FQNENV. The CDR3 covers 13 residues. Here the CDR3 reads CASSQSGWNTIYF. Written as DNA, the CDR3 is TGTGCCAGCAGCCAATCCGGGTGGAACACCATATATTTT.

This clonotype has at least ten counts. The V gene is TRBV10-2, the J gene TRBJ1-5; 9 nucleotides line up with TRBD1. Looked up from germline, CDR1 is WSHSY and CDR2 is SAAADI. V was pared by 7 bases and J by 3 bases, with 7 bases of the junction left unmatched. The CDR3 consists of 15 residues. The CDR3 DNA follows: TGCGCCAGCAAGAACAGGGGGCAAGACAATCAGCCCCAGCATTTT. Encoded protein: CASKNRGQDNQPQHF.

This clonotype was counted at least ten times. The chain uses TRBV10-3 and TRBJ2-5, with D perhaps matching TRBD1 (6 bases). The V end lost 2 bases, the J end lost 5 bases, and 12 bases lay between the germline ends. Germline values: CDR1 ENHRY, CDR2 SYGVKD. CDR3 length equals 14 residues. CDR3 in DNA: TGTGCCATCAGTGAGCTTACAGGGAAGGAGACCCAGTACTTC. The encoded protein is CAISELTGKETQYF.